This TCR beta chain is from a study of shared clonotypes between healthy human individuals. V trimming: 6 bases; J trimming: 0 bases; junction bases outside the gene matches: 3. In germline, CDR1 is SNHLY, CDR2 FYNNEI. The CDR3 extends over 15 amino acids. Sequencing was performed with immunoSEQ multiplex PCR; in TCRdb, only in-frame clones are kept and a portion is missing. Here the sample spans about 1 million clones, 70% to 80% being singletons. Material for sequencing was memory CD4+ T cells from PBMCs. Subset of the sample: CD45RA-negative fraction. The chain uses TRBV2 and TRBJ2-3; TRBD2 agrees at 10 bases. This sequence originates from a man between 18 and 35 years old in good health. Some clones in this sample may be carry-over from other donors' samples. The CDR3 DNA reads TGTGCCAGCAGCCGGACTAGCGGTAGCACAGATACGCAGTATTTT. As protein: CASSRTSGSTDTQYF.